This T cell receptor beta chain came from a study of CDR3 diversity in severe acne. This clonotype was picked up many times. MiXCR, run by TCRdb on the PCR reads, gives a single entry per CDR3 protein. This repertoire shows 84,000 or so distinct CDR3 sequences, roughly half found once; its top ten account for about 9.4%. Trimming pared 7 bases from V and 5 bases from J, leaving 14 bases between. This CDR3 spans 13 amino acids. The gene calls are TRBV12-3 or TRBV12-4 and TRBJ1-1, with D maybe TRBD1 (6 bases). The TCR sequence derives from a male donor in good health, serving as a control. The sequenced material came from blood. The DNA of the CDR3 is TGTGCCAGCAACAAAGGGGGGAGGACTGAAGCTTTCTTT. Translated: CASNKGGRTEAFF.